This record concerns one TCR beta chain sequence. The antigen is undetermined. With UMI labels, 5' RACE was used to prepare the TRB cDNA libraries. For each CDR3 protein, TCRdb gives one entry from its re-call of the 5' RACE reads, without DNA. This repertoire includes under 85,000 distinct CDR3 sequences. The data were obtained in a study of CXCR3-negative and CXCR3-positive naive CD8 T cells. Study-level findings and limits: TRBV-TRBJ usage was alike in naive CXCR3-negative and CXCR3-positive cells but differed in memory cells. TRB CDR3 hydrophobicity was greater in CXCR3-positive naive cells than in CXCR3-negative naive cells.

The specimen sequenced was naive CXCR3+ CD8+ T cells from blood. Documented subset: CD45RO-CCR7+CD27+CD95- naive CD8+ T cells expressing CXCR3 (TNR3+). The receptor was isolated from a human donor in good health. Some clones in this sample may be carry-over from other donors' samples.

This CDR3 is CSARDQQGLHNYGYTF. The V and J genes are TRBV20-1 and TRBJ1-2. Germline values: CDR1 DFQATT, CDR2 SNEGSKA (reference sequence). CDR3 length: 16 residues.